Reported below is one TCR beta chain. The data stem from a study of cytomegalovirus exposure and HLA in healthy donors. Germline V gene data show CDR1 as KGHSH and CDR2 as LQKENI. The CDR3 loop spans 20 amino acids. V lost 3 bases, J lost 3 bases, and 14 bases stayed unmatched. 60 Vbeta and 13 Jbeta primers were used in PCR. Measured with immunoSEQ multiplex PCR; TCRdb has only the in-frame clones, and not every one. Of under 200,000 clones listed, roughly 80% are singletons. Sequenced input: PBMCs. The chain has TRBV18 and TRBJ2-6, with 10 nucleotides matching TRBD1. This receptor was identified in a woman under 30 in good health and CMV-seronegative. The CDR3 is CASSPRRFDRGQGGANVLTF. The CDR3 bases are TGTGCCAGCTCACCGCGACGATTCGACAGGGGGCAGGGTGGGGCCAACGTCCTGACTTTC.